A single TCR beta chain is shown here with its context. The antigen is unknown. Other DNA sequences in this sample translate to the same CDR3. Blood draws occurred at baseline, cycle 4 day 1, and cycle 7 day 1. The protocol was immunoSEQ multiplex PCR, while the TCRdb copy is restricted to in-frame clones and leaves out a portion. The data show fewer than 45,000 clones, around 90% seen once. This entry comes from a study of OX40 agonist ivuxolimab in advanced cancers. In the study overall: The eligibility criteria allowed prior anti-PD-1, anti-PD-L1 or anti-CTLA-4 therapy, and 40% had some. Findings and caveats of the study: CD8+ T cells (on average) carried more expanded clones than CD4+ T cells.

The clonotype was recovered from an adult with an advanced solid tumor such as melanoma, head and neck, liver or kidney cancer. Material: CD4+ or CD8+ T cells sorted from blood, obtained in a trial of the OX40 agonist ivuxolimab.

CDR3 bases: TGCGCCAGCAGCTTAACTAGCTACGAGCAGTACTTC. Amino acids: CASSLTSYEQYF. V usage is TRBV5-1 and J usage is TRBJ2-7; D may be TRBD2 (5 bases). Per germline, CDR1 SGHRS and CDR2 YFSETQ. Trimming removed 2 bases from V and 3 bases from J, with 6 bases in between. The CDR3 runs 12 residues.